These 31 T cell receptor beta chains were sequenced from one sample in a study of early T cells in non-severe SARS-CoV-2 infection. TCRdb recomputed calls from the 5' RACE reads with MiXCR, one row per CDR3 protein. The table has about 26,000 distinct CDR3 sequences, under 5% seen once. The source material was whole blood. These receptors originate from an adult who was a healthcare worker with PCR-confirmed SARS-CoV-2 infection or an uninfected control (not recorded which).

For the CDR3, the DNA is TGTGCCAGCAGTTACCCTATACCTAGCGGGAGTTCTTTCAATGAGCAGTTCTTC. Translating it yields CASSYPIPSGSSFNEQFF. This rearrangement joins TRBV6-2 or TRBV6-3 to TRBJ2-1; 10 bases fit TRBD2. Germline V gene data show CDR1 as MNHEY and CDR2 as SVGEGT. V dropped 2 bases and J dropped 6; count of bases not matched to a gene: 13. This CDR3 contains 18 residues.

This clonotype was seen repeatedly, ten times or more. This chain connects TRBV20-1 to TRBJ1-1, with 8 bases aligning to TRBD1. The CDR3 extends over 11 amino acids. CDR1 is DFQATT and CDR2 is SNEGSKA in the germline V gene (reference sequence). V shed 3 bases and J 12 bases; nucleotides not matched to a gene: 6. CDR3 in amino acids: CSARGTGGTFF. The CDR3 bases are TGCAGTGCTAGGGGAACAGGGGGAACTTTCTTT.

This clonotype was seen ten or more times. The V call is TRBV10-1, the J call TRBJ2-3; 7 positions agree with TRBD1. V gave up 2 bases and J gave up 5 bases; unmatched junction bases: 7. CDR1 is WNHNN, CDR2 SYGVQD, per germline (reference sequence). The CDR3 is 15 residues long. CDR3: CASSETRGSKDTQYF. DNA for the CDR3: TGCGCCAGCAGTGAGACCAGGGGGAGTAAAGATACGCAGTATTTT.

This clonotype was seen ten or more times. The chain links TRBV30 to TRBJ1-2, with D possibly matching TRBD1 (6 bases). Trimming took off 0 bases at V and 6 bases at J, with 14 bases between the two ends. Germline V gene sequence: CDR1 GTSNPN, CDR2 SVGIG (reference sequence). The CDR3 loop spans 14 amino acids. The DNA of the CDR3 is TGTGCCTGGAGTGTAAACAGGGCGGGGAATGGCTACACCTTC. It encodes CAWSVNRAGNGYTF.

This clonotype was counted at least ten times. CDR3 region: CASSFVLGAVEQFF. The CDR3 nucleotides read TGTGCCAGCAGTTTTGTTCTTGGGGCAGTCGAGCAGTTCTTC. The J gene is TRBJ2-1, the V gene TRBV28; a possible D gene is TRBD1 (5 bases). CDR3 length equals 14 residues. Trimming took off 3 bases at V and 10 bases at J, with 16 bases between the two ends. Germline-derived CDR1 and CDR2 are MDHEN and SYDVKM.

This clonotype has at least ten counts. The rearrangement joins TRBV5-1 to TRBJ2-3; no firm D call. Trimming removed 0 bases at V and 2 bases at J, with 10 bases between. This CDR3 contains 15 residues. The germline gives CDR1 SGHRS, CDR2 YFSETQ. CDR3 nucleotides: TGCGCCAGCAGCTTGGGAGATAGATACACAGATACGCAGTATTTT. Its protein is CASSLGDRYTDTQYF.

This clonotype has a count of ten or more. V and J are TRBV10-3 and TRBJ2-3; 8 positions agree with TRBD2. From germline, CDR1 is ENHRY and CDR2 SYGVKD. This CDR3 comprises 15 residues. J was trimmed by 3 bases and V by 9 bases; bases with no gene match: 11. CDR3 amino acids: CAIRTSGGETDTQYF. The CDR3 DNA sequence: TGTGCCATACGTACTAGCGGAGGCGAAACAGATACGCAGTATTTT.

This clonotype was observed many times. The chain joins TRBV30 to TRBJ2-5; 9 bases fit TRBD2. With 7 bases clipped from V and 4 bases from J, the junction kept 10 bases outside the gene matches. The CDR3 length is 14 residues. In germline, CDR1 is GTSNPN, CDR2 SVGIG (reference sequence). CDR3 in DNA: TGTGCCTCTCACTCGCTAGCGGGATTAGAGACCCAGTACTTC. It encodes CASHSLAGLETQYF.

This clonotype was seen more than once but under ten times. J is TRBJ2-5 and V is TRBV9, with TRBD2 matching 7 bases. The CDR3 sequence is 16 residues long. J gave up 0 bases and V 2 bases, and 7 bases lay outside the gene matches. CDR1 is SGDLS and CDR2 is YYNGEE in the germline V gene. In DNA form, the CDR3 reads TGTGCCAGCAGCGTTCTAGCGGAGGCTTACCAAGAGACCCAGTACTTC. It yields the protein CASSVLAEAYQETQYF. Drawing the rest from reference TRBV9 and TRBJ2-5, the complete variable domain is DSGVTQTPKHLITATGQRVTLRCSPRSGDLSVYWYQQSLDQGLQFLIQYYNGEERAKGNILERFSAQQFPDLHSELNLSSLELGDSALYFCASSVLAEAYQETQYFGPGTRLLVL.

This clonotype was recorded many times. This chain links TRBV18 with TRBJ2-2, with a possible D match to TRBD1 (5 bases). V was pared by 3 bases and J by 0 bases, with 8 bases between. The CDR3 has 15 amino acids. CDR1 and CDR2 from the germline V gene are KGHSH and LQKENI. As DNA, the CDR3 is TGTGCCAGCTCACCTGACAGAACGAACACCGGGGAGCTGTTTTTT. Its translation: CASSPDRTNTGELFF.

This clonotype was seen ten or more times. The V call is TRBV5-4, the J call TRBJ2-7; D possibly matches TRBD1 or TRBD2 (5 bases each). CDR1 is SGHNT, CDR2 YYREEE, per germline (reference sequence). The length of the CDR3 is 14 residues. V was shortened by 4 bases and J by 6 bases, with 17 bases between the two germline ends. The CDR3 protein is CASSRDPHEGEQYF. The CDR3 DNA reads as TGTGCCAGCAGCCGGGACCCTCATGAAGGCGAGCAGTACTTC.

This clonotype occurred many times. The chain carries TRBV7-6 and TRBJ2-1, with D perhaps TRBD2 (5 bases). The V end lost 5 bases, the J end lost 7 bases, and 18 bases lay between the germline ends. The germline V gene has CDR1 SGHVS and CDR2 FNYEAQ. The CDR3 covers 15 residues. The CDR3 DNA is TGTGCCAGCAGCCCCCGTGGGAGCGGATATAATGAGCAGTTCTTC. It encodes CASSPRGSGYNEQFF.

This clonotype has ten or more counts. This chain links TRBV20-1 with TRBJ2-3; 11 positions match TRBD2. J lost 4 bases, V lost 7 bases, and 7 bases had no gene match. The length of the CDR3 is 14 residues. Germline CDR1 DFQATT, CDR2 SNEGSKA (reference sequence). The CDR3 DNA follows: TGCAGTGGGGCGGGACTAGCGGTCCCAGATACGCAGTATTTT. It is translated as CSGAGLAVPDTQYF.

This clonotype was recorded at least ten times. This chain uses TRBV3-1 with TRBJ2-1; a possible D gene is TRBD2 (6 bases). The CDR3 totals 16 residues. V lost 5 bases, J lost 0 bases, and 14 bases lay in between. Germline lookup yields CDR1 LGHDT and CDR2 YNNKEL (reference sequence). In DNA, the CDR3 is TGTGCCAGCAGCAACCCCCGGGGAGGCTCCTACAATGAGCAGTTCTTC. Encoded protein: CASSNPRGGSYNEQFF.

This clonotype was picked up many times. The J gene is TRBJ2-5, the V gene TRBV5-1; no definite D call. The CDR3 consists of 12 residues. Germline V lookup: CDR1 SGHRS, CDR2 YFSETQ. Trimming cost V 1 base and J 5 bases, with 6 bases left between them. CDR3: CASSLLGETQYF. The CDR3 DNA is TGCGCCAGCAGCTTGCTTGGCGAGACCCAGTACTTC.

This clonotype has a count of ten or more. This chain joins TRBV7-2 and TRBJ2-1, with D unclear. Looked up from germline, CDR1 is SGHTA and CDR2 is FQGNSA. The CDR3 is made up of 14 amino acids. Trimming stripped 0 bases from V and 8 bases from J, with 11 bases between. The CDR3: CASSLASSGDEQFF. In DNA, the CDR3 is TGTGCCAGCAGCTTAGCTTCTTCCGGTGATGAGCAGTTCTTC.

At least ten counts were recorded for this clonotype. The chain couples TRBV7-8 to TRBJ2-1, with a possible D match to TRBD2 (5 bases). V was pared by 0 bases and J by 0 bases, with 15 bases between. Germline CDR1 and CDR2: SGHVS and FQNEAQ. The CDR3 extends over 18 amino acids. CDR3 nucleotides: TGTGCCAGCAGCTTAGCTGGAGGCTGGCGGAGCTCCTACAATGAGCAGTTCTTC. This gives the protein CASSLAGGWRSSYNEQFF.

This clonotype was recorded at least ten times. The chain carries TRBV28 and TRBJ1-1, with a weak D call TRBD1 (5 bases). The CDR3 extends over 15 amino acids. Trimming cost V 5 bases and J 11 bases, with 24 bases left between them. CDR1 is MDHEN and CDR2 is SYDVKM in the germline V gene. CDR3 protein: CASSNSPGPAPWAFF. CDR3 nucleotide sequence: TGTGCCAGCAGTAATTCTCCGGGGCCTGCCCCCTGGGCTTTCTTT.

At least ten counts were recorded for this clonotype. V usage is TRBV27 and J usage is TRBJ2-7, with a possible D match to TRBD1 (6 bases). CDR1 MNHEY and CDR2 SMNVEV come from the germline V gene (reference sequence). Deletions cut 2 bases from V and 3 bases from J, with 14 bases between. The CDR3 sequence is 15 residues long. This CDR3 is CASSLMLGTSYEQYF. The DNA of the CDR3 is TGTGCCAGCAGTTTAATGCTCGGGACAAGCTACGAGCAGTACTTC.

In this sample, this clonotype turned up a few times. The CDR3 sequence: CASSLGQGNNQPQHF. As DNA, the CDR3 is TGCGCCAGCAGCTTGGGACAGGGGAACAATCAGCCCCAGCATTTT. The V gene is TRBV5-1, the J gene TRBJ1-5; 8 nucleotides match TRBD1. CDR3 size: 15 residues. J lost 3 bases, V lost 0 bases, and 2 bases had no gene match. Germline CDR1 and CDR2: SGHRS and YFSETQ.

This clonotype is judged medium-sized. CDR3 nucleotide sequence: TGTGCCATCAGTCACCTAGCGGGAGGGACAGATACGCAGTATTTT. Its translation is CAISHLAGGTDTQYF. This chain connects TRBV10-3 to TRBJ2-3, with 12 bases lining up with TRBD2. With V trimmed by 5 bases and J by 3 bases, 3 bases remained unmatched. Per the germline V gene, CDR1 is ENHRY and CDR2 is SYGVKD. The CDR3 is made up of 15 amino acids.

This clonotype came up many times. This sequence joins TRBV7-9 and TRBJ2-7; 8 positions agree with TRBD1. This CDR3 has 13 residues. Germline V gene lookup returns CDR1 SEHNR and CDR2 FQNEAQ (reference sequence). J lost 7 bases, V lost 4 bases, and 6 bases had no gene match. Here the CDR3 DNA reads TGTGCCAGCAGCTGGGGACAGGTCGCAGAGCAGTACTTC. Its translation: CASSWGQVAEQYF.

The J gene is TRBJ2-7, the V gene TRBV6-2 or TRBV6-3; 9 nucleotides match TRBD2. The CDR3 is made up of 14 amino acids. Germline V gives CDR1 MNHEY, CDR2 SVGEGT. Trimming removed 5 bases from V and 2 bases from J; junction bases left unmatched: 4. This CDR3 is CASSLSGSPYEQYF. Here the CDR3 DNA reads TGTGCCAGCAGTCTTAGCGGGAGTCCCTACGAGCAGTACTTC.

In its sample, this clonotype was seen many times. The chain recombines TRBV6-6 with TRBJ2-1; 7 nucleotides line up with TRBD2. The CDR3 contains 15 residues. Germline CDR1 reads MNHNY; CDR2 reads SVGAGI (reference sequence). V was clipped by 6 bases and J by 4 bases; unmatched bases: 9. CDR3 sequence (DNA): TGTGCCAGCAGACCCCCTGGCGGGAGTTACAATGAGCAGTTCTTC. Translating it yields CASRPPGGSYNEQFF.

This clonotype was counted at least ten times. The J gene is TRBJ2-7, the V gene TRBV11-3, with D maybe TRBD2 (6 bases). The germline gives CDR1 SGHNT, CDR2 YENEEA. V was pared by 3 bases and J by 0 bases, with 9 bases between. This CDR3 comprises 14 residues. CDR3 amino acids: CASSFASDSYEQYF. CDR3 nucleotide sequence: TGTGCCAGCAGCTTTGCTAGCGACTCCTACGAGCAGTACTTC.

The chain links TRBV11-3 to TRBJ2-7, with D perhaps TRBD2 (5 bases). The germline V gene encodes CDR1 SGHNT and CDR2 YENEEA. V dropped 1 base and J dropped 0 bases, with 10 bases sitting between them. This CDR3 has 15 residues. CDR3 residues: CASSLASGGSYEQYF. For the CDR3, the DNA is TGTGCCAGCAGCTTAGCCAGCGGAGGCTCCTACGAGCAGTACTTC.

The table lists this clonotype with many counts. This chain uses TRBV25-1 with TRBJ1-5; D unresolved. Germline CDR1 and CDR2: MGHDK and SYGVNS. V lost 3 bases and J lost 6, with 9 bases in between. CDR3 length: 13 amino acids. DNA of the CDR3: TGTGCCAGCAGTGAGGGTCGCGGTCAGCCCCAGCATTTT. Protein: CASSEGRGQPQHF.

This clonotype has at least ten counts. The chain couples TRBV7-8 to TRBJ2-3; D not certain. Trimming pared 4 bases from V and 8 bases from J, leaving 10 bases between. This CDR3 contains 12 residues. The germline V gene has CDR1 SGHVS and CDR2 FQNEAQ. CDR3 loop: CASSSRIATQYF. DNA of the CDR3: TGTGCCAGCAGCTCAAGGATCGCTACGCAGTATTTT.

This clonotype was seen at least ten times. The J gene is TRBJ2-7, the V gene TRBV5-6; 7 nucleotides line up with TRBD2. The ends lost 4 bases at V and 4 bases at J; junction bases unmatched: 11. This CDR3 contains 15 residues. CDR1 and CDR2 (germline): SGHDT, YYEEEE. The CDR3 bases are TGTGCCAGCAGCCCGCCGGTGTCTAGCGGTTACGAGCAGTACTTC. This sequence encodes CASSPPVSSGYEQYF. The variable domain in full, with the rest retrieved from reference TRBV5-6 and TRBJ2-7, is DAGVTQSPTHLIKTRGQQVTLRCSPKSGHDTVSWYQQALGQGPQFIFQYYEEEERQRGNFPDRFSGHQFPNYSSELNVNALLLGDSALYLCASSPPVSSGYEQYFGPGTRLTVT.

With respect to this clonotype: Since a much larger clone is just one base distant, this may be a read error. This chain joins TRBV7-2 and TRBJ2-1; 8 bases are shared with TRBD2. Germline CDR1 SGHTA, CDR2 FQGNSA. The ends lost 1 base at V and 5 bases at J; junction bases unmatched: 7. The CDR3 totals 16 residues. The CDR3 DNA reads TGTGCCAGCAGCTTAGTTCTCCGGGAGGGTGACAATGAGCAGTTCTTC. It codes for CASSLVLREGDNEQFF. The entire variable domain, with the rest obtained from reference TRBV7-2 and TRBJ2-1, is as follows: GAGVSQSPSNKVTEKGKDVELRCDPISGHTALYWYRQSLGQGLEFLIYFQGNSAPDKSGLPSDRFSAERTGGSVSTLTIQRTQQEDSAVYLCASSLVLREGDNEQFFGPGTRLTVL.

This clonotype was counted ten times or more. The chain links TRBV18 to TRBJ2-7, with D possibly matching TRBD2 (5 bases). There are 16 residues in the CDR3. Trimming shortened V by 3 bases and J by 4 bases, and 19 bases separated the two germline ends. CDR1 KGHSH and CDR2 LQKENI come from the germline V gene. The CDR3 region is CASSPFSGITQYEQYF. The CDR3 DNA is TGTGCCAGCTCACCTTTCTCCGGGATTACCCAGTACGAGCAGTACTTC.